What follows describes a single TCR beta chain. Method: immunoSEQ multiplex PCR; TCRdb's copy keeps in-frame clones and lacks some. The sample lists around 700,000 clones; just under 90% were seen once. These data belong to a study of blood T cell repertoires in COVID-19. This sequence originates from a woman in her late teens or twenties with acute or convalescent COVID-19. The sample comprised peripheral blood.

The CDR3 spells CASSRTGNTNEKLFF. The DNA for the CDR3 is TGTGCCAGCTCCCGGACAGGGAACACTAATGAAAAACTGTTTTTT. This chain joins TRBV18 and TRBJ1-4; 8 bases are shared with TRBD1. This CDR3 has 15 amino acids. Germline lookup yields CDR1 KGHSH and CDR2 LQKENI. V lost 6 bases and J lost 2; bases outside the gene matches: 5.